Each of the 26 T cell receptor beta chains below was sequenced from the same sample in a study of tumor and adjacent non-tumor tissue in lung cancer (dated by TCRdb to between 2018 and 2020). RNA was isolated from bulk unsorted tissue, and RNA quality was assessed with a NanoDrop ND-1000 and an Agilent 2100. Distant non-tumor tissue taken more than 3 cm from the tumor edge was used as the normal lung sample. To prepare the library, multiplex PCR was applied. The sequencing machine was an Illumina HiSeq 2500. Following protocols modified from ARM-PCR, the researchers constructed TCRbeta libraries through three rounds of nested PCR with primers (Table S4). TCRdb cleaned the public reads at Q25 with fastp, built clones with MiXCR and kept in-frame beta chains. Entries are consolidated by CDR3 protein sequence, retaining the most common genes and DNA. The sample table shows 75,000 to 90,000 distinct CDR3 sequences, and around 76% are seen once. 21% of the sample is held by the ten biggest clonotypes.

Sequenced input: distant non-tumor lung tissue. These receptor sequences come from a woman between 45 and 60 years old with non-small cell lung cancer.

With respect to this clonotype: Relative to the germline gene, one junction end is altered; a read error may explain this. The chain employs TRBV6-5 and TRBJ2-3; D is perhaps TRBD2 (6 bases). CDR1 is MNHEY and CDR2 is SVGAGI in the germline V gene. The CDR3 spans 16 residues. The CDR3 nucleotides are TGTGCCAACAGTCCCCCGTGGCCGGGAGCGGCAGATATGCAGTATTTT. This encodes CANSPPWPGAADMQYF.

The gene calls are TRBV5-1 and TRBJ2-7; the D is unclear. The CDR3 loop spans 15 amino acids. Germline loops: CDR1 SGHRS, CDR2 YFSETQ. Trimming pared 5 bases from V and 4 bases from J, leaving 19 bases between. The CDR3 coding sequence is TGCGCCAGCAGGGAATCAGAGAGATGGATATACGAGCAGTACTTC. Translated, it gives CASRESERWIYEQYF.

In its sample, this clonotype was seen a few times. A read error may explain this, as a much larger clone is one base away. The chain combines TRBV28 with TRBJ2-2, with 8 bases lining up with TRBD2. The trim removed 5 bases at V and 4 bases at J, leaving 12 bases unmatched. Germline V lookup: CDR1 MDHEN, CDR2 SYDVKM. The CDR3 runs 17 residues. CDR3 DNA: TGTGCCAGCAGTATAAATAGCGGGAAGGCCAGCACCGGGGAGCTGTTTTTT. Its translation is CASSINSGKASTGELFF.

Remarks on this clonotype: One end of the junction is discordant with germline, which a read error may explain. The CDR3 DNA follows: TGCAGAGCTAGGTCCTCAGGGGGCGCGGACCACGAGCAGTACTTC. Translating it yields CRARSSGGADHEQYF. The chain is built from TRBV20-1 and TRBJ2-7; 8 nucleotides line up with TRBD1. Germline CDR1 is DFQATT and CDR2 is SNEGSKA (reference sequence). This CDR3 comprises 15 residues.

This chain joins TRBV29-1 and TRBJ2-1; D unresolved. This CDR3 contains 12 residues. Looked up from germline, CDR1 is SQVTM and CDR2 is ANQGSEA. Trimming shortened V by 2 bases and J by 15 bases, and 17 bases separated the two germline ends. CDR3 nucleotides: TGCAGCGTTGAACAGGAACTTGCGAGTCTGTTCTTC. Translated: CSVEQELASLFF.

About this clonotype: The junction differs from germline at one of its ends, possibly a read error. The chain couples TRBV7-8 to TRBJ2-5, with TRBD2 identical over 7 bases. The CDR3 sequence is 13 residues long. Germline V lookup: CDR1 SGHVS, CDR2 FQNEAQ. CDR3 nucleotide sequence: TGTGTCAGCAGTCGGGGACTACAAGAGACCCAGTACTTC. Encoded protein: CVSSRGLQETQYF.

On this clonotype: This sequence may be a read error, since a much larger clone differs from it by one base. J is TRBJ1-1 and V is TRBV27; no clear D. V dropped 5 bases and J dropped 4 bases, with 11 bases sitting between them. The germline V gene has CDR1 MNHEY and CDR2 SMNVEV (reference sequence). The CDR3 consists of 13 residues. CDR3 DNA sequence: TGTGCCAGCAGTCTCTTGGGAATCACTGAAGCTTTCTTT. As protein: CASSLLGITEAFF.

About this clonotype: At one of its ends the junction is not consistent with the germline gene, which may arise from a read error. This rearrangement joins TRBV24-1 to TRBJ2-7; 9 nucleotides line up with TRBD2. Germline lookup yields CDR1 KGHDR and CDR2 SFDVKD. This CDR3 has 16 amino acids. CDR3 loop: CATSVAGGAYSYQQYF. The CDR3 DNA follows: TGTGCCACCAGTGTCGCGGGAGGGGCGTATTCCTACCAGCAGTACTTC.

This clonotype was seen ten or more times. The chain links TRBV10-1 to TRBJ2-1; 9 nucleotides match TRBD2. The CDR3 has 14 residues. The junction had 6 bases not matched to a gene; V was cut back by 5 bases and J by 7 bases. The germline gives CDR1 WNHNN, CDR2 SYGVQD (reference sequence). The CDR3 protein is CASSPGTSTNEQFF. The CDR3 DNA follows: TGCGCCAGCAGTCCCGGGACTAGCACTAATGAGCAGTTCTTC.

J is TRBJ2-3 and V is TRBV10-3, with D tentatively TRBD2 (5 bases). The CDR3 length is 14 residues. Trimming took 7 bases from V and 0 from J, leaving 11 bases between them. CDR1 and CDR2 (germline): ENHRY, SYGVKD. This CDR3 reads CAIKSAESTDTQYF. In DNA, the CDR3 is TGTGCCATCAAATCAGCGGAGAGCACAGATACGCAGTATTTT.

As for this clonotype: A much larger clone lies one base from this, so it may be a read error. A read error is likely, as this CDR3 ends without the conserved phenylalanine or tryptophan. The DNA is omitted, as the CDR3 cannot be located on it reliably, and the CDR3 follows TCRdb's listing. The rearrangement uses TRBV5-1 and TRBJ2-7; TRBD1, the D gene given by the table, was not confirmed from the DNA. The length of the CDR3 is 14 amino acids, counting both ends. Germline lookup yields CDR1 SGHRS and CDR2 YFSETQ. The CDR3: CASSSTRDRYEQHI.

On this clonotype itself: Since no conserved phenylalanine or tryptophan closes the CDR3, a read error is the likely cause. The rearrangement joins TRBV6-5 to TRBJ2-3; D might be TRBD2 (6 bases). The CDR3 runs 19 residues. Germline V gene lookup returns CDR1 MNHEY and CDR2 SVGAGI. The CDR3 DNA is TGTGCCAGCAGTTACTCCACCCGGGACTCCCCCCGGACCACAGATATGCAGTATATT. The encoded protein is CASSYSTRDSPRTTDMQYI.

This clonotype was seen only once. One junction end does not reproduce the germline sequence, and a read error may be involved. The chain uses TRBV12-5 and TRBJ1-2, with D unresolved. The CDR3 extends over 18 amino acids. Germline assignment: CDR1 LGHNT and CDR2 FRNRAP. CDR3 loop: CASGLVLSPPVPNYVYAF. The CDR3 DNA sequence: TGTGCTAGTGGTTTGGTATTAAGTCCACCAGTACCTAACTATGTCTACGCCTTC. The full variable domain, with the rest looked up from reference TRBV12-5 and TRBJ1-2, is DARVTQTPRHKVTEMGQEVTMRCQPILGHNTVFWYRQTMMQGLELLAYFRNRAPLDDSGMPKDRFSAEMPDATLATLKIQPSEPRDSAVYFCASGLVLSPPVPNYVYAFGSGTRLTVV.

Comment on this clonotype: A much larger clone lies one base from this, so it may be a read error. This rearrangement joins TRBV15 to TRBJ2-5; D might be TRBD2 (5 bases). CDR1 and CDR2 (germline): LNHNV, YYDKDF (reference sequence). This CDR3 has 13 residues. DNA of the CDR3: TGTGCCTCCAGCGGCACGGGGAGAGAGACCCAGTACTTC. This sequence encodes CASSGTGRETQYF. The variable domain in full, completed from reference TRBV15 and TRBJ2-5, reads DAMVIQNPRYQVTQFGKPVTLSCSQTLNHNVMYWYQQKSSQAPKLLFHYYDKDFNNEADTPDNFQSRRPNTSFCFLDIRSPGLGDTAMYLCASSGTGRETQYFGPGTRLLVL.

A note on this clonotype: A much larger clone lies one base from this, so it may be a read error. The chain links TRBV7-8 to TRBJ1-2, with 7 bases fitting TRBD1. Losses at the gene ends were 5 bases for V and 0 bases for J; bases not matched to a gene: 15. The V gene's germline CDR1 is SGHVS and CDR2 FQNEAQ. There are 18 residues in the CDR3. The CDR3: CASSQPGQSLSSNYGYTF. In nucleotides, the CDR3 is TGTGCCAGCAGCCAACCGGGACAGTCCCTTTCCTCTAACTATGGCTACACCTTC.

The chain couples TRBV6-6 to TRBJ2-3; D perhaps matches TRBD2 (5 bases). The ends were cut back, 8 bases at V and 5 bases at J, with 17 bases in the middle. Germline-derived CDR1 and CDR2 are MNHNY and SVGAGI (reference sequence). This CDR3 comprises 14 residues. CDR3 protein: CASAPGWQIDTQYF. The CDR3 bases are TGTGCCAGCGCCCCGGGATGGCAGATAGATACGCAGTATTTT.

Concerning this clonotype itself: The junction shows a germline mismatch at one end, possibly a read error. The rearrangement uses TRBV11-2 and TRBJ2-5; D remains ambiguous. Germline loops: CDR1 SGHAT, CDR2 FQNNGV. There are 12 residues in the CDR3. The CDR3 DNA sequence: TGTGCCAGCATCTTAGTTCGAGAGGCCCAGTACTTC. Translated: CASILVREAQYF.

CDR3 coding DNA: TGTGCCAGCAATTATACGGAGAATACAAGTGAGCAGTTCTTC. Its protein is CASNYTENTSEQFF. This sequence joins TRBV6-2 or TRBV6-3 and TRBJ2-1; D not certain. The CDR3 totals 14 residues. V was shortened by 7 bases and J by 9 bases, with 19 bases between the two germline ends. Germline loops: CDR1 MNHEY, CDR2 SVGEGT.

A note on this clonotype: At one of its ends the junction is not consistent with the germline gene, which may arise from a read error. The chain employs TRBV7-9 and TRBJ1-6, with TRBD1 matching over 10 bases. Germline-derived CDR1 and CDR2 are SEHNR and FQNEAQ (reference sequence). CDR3 size: 15 residues. As DNA, the CDR3 is TGTGCCAGCTCGACAGGGGGCTTGTCGAGTTCACTCCTCCACTTT. Its translation is CASSTGGLSSSLLHF.

Details on this clonotype: A read error may be the cause here, since a much bigger clone is one base away. V is TRBV25-1 and J is TRBJ2-7; perhaps TRBD1 as D (6 bases). V was cut by 8 bases and J by 5 bases, with 22 bases left in between. The CDR3 is made up of 15 amino acids. Germline CDR1 and CDR2: MGHDK and SYGVNS. Here the CDR3 reads CASQRSGQGIDEQYF. CDR3 coding DNA: TGTGCCAGCCAACGCTCGGGGCAGGGGATAGACGAGCAGTACTTC.

This clonotype is categorized as medium-sized (0.01 to 0.1%). The chain is built from TRBV11-2 and TRBJ2-2; D is ambiguous. Deletions cut 1 base from V and 5 bases from J, with 5 bases between. CDR1 is SGHAT, CDR2 FQNNGV, per germline. This CDR3 is built from 13 residues. The CDR3 DNA sequence: TGTGCCAGCAGCTTAGTGGGGACCGGGGAGCTGTTTTTT. This translates into CASSLVGTGELFF. Drawing the rest from reference TRBV11-2 and TRBJ2-2, the complete variable domain is EAGVAQSPRYKIIEKRQSVAFWCNPISGHATLYWYQQILGQGPKLLIQFQNNGVVDDSQLPKDRFSAERLKGVDSTLKIQPAKLEDSAVYLCASSLVGTGELFFGEGSRLTVL.

Comment on this clonotype: The junction departs from germline at one end; a sequencing error may be responsible. The genes are TRBV6-1 and TRBJ2-7, with 7 bases matching TRBD2. This CDR3 has 16 amino acids. The germline CDR1 and CDR2 sequences are MNHNS and SASEGT. CDR3 bases: TGTGACAGCAGTGAACGTACTAGCGTGACCAGCTACGAGCAGTACTTC. It yields the protein CDSSERTSVTSYEQYF.

As to this clonotype: A much larger clone differs by one base, so this may be a read error. This is likely a read error, given that the CDR3 carries no conserved phenylalanine or tryptophan at its end. The chain joins TRBV20-1 to TRBJ2-7; TRBD2 matches at 8 bases. This CDR3 region has 15 residues. CDR1 DFQATT and CDR2 SNEGSKA come from the germline V gene (reference sequence). The V and J ends lost 3 bases and 0 bases, in that order; junction bases with no gene match: 7. The CDR3 reads CSASGASGPSYEQYL. Here the CDR3 DNA reads TGCAGTGCTAGCGGGGCTAGCGGGCCCTCCTACGAGCAGTACTTA.

The CDR3 region has the DNA TGTGCCATCAGGCTCGCCTCGGGGCGGGGGAGGGACAATGAGCAGTTCTTC. Translated: CAIRLASGRGRDNEQFF. The V call is TRBV6-5, the J call TRBJ2-1; 7 positions agree with TRBD2. Trimming at V came to 10 bases and at J to 5 bases, leaving 20 bases not matched to a gene. The CDR3 is made up of 17 amino acids. Germline V gene lookup returns CDR1 MNHEY and CDR2 SVGAGI.

Regarding this clonotype: The CDR3 end shows no conserved phenylalanine or tryptophan, and so a read error is likely. The rearrangement joins TRBV5-1 to TRBJ2-7, with 12 nucleotides matching TRBD2. The CDR3 totals 15 residues. Germline CDR1 SGHRS, CDR2 YFSETQ. The CDR3 loop reads CTSRTSGISTYEQYS. CDR3 in DNA: TGCACCAGCCGGACTAGCGGGATCTCTACCTACGAGCAGTACTCC.

In the case of this clonotype: Given a much more abundant clone one base away, this may be a read error. The chain is built from TRBV2 and TRBJ1-5; no definite D call. CDR3 length equals 13 residues. V shed 10 bases and J shed 0 bases, with 10 bases lying between them. The germline CDR1 and CDR2 sequences are SNHLY and FYNNEI. The CDR3 is CAIEQFSNQPQHF. CDR3 DNA sequence: TGTGCCATTGAACAGTTTAGCAATCAGCCCCAGCATTTT.